This T cell receptor (beta chain) comes out of a study of cytomegalovirus exposure and HLA in healthy donors. Overall study: T cells numbering about 200 million yielded some 100 million unique TCR beta sequences in an earlier analysis.

Study findings and constraints: Later on, a genetic analysis was performed. It linked a missense variant in DCLRE1C with V- and J-gene trimming of TCR beta.

Points on this clone: What it binds is not known.

V lost 0 bases and J lost 5, with 8 bases in between. The CDR3 has 14 amino acids. The germline gives CDR1 MNHNS, CDR2 SASEGT. PCR involved 60 Vbeta and 13 Jbeta primers. Only in-frame clones appear in the TCRdb table, and some are missing; sequencing was by immunoSEQ multiplex PCR. This table has 150,000 to 250,000 clones, 80% to 85% appearing once. The sequenced material came from PBMCs. This sequence joins TRBV6-1 and TRBJ2-1, with D possibly TRBD2 on 5 matching bases. This clonotype was obtained from a woman aged 45-65 years in good health and CMV-seropositive. The CDR3 sequence is CASSEASANNEQFF. DNA for the CDR3: TGTGCCAGCAGTGAAGCTAGCGCTAACAATGAGCAGTTCTTC.